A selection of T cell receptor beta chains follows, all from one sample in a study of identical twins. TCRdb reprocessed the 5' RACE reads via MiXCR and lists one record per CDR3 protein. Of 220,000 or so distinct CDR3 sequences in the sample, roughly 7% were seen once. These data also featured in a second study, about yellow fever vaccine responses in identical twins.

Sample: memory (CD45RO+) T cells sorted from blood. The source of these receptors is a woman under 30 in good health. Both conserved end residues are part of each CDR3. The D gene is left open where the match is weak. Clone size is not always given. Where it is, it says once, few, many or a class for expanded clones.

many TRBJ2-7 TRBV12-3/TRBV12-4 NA CASSAPGGYEQYF TGTGCCAGCAGTGCCCCAGGGGGGTACGAGCAGTACTTC
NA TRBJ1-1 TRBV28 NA CASRTGPNTEAFF TGTGCCAGCAGGACAGGCCCGAACACTGAAGCTTTCTTT
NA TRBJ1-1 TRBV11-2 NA CASSKRWGSTEAFF TGTGCCAGCAGTAAACGATGGGGGAGCACTGAAGCTTTCTTT
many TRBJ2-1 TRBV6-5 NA CASSYSAEGNEQFF TGTGCCAGCAGTTACTCGGCAGAGGGAAATGAGCAGTTCTTC
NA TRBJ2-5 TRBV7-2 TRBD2 CASSSHALGGRETQYF TGTGCCAGCAGCTCCCATGCCCTGGGCGGGAGAGAGACCCAGTACTTC
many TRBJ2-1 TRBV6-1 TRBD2 CASKERTSGGSSYNEQFF TGTGCCAGCAAAGAAAGGACTAGCGGGGGGAGCTCCTACAATGAGCAGTTCTTC
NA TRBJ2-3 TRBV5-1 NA CASSLGAWGAPFRADTQYF TGCGCCAGCAGCTTAGGGGCTTGGGGGGCCCCCTTCCGGGCAGATACGCAGTATTTT
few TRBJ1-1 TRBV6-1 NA CASIRLNTEAFF TGTGCCAGTATTAGGTTGAACACTGAAGCTTTCTTT
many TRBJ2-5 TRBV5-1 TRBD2 CASSGGQETQYF TGCGCCAGTAGCGGGGGACAAGAGACCCAGTACTTC
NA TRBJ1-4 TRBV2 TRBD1 CASSSSTGGGYPNEKLFF TGTGCCAGCAGTTCATCGACAGGGGGCGGTTATCCTAATGAAAAACTGTTTTTT
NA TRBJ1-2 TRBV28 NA CASSPPGRGGGGYTF TGTGCCAGCAGTCCTCCGGGGCGAGGAGGTGGAGGCTACACCTTC
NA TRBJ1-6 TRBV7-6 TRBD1 CASSLGQGWTYNSPLHF TGTGCCAGCAGCCTTGGACAGGGTTGGACTTATAATTCACCCCTCCACTTT
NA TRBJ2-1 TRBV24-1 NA CATSDSGYEQFF TGTGCCACCAGTGACTCAGGGTATGAGCAGTTCTTC
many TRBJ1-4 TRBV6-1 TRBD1 CASSPRDRRNEKLFF TGTGCCAGCAGCCCTCGGGACAGGAGAAATGAAAAACTGTTTTTT
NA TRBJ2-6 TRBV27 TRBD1 CASSPTGPGANVLTF TGTGCCAGCAGCCCGACAGGGCCTGGGGCCAACGTCCTGACTTTC
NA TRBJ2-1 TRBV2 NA CASTPYNEQFF TGTGCCAGCACACCATACAATGAGCAGTTCTTC
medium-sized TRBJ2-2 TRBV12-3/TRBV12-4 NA CASSLVAGELFF TGTGCCAGCAGTTTGGTAGCCGGGGAGCTGTTTTTT
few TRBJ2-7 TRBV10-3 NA CAISEFPGEQYF TGTGCCATCAGTGAGTTTCCCGGCGAGCAGTACTTC
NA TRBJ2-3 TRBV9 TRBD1 CASSRGQGAITTDTQYF TGTGCCAGCAGTAGGGGGCAGGGGGCTATCACCACAGATACGCAGTATTTT
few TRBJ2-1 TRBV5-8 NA CASSLGLVGEQFF TGTGCCAGCAGCTTGGGACTAGTCGGTGAGCAGTTCTTC
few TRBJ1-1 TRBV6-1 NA CASKKTGNTEAFF TGTGCCAGCAAAAAGACAGGGAACACTGAAGCTTTCTTT
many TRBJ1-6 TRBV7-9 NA CASSVAGSWVSPLHF TGTGCCAGCAGCGTCGCAGGGAGTTGGGTTTCACCCCTCCACTTT
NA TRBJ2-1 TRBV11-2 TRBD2 CASSLSRGEQFF TGTGCCAGCAGCCTTTCGCGGGGGGAGCAGTTCTTC
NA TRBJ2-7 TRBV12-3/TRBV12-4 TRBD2 CASRTGRGSYEQYF TGTGCCAGCAGAACCGGGAGGGGCTCCTACGAGCAGTACTTC
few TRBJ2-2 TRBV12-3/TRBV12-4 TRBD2 CASSSSGRGELFF TGTGCCAGCAGCTCGAGCGGGAGGGGGGAGCTGTTTTTT
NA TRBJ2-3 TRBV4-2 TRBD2 CASSQGTSGGVDTQYF TGTGCCAGCAGCCAAGGGACTAGCGGGGGGGTGGATACGCAGTATTTT
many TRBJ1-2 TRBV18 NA CASSPGDGRPGYTF TGTGCCAGCTCACCCGGGGACGGTCGCCCTGGCTACACCTTC
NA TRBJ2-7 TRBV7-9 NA CASSSTVWGKSYEQYF TGTGCCAGCAGCTCCACCGTTTGGGGGAAATCCTACGAGCAGTACTTC
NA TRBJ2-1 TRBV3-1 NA CASSQDQGNNEQFF TGTGCCAGCAGCCAAGATCAAGGAAACAATGAGCAGTTCTTC
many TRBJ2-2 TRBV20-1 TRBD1 CSAPGQWNTGELFF TGCAGTGCTCCGGGACAGTGGAACACCGGGGAGCTGTTTTTT
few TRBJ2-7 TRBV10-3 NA CATTGLAYEQYF TGTGCCACGACAGGTCTGGCCTACGAGCAGTACTTC
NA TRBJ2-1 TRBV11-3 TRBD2 CASGSGRGWNEQFF TGTGCCAGCGGGAGCGGGAGGGGATGGAATGAGCAGTTCTTC
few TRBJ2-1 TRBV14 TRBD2 CASSQDPSGGNTYNEQFF TGTGCCAGCAGCCAAGACCCTAGCGGGGGGAACACCTACAATGAGCAGTTCTTC
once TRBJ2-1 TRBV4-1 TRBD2 CASSQVDMGLAGWNEQFF TGCGCCAGCAGCCAAGTAGACATGGGACTAGCGGGGTGGAATGAGCAGTTCTTC
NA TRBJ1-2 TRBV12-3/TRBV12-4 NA CASSTRAWDGYTF TGTGCCAGCAGCACCAGGGCGTGGGATGGCTACACCTTC
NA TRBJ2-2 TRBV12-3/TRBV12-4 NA CASRPQVTGELFF TGTGCCAGCAGACCACAGGTCACCGGGGAGCTGTTTTTT
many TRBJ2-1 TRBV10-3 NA CAISGKGLRYNEQFF TGTGCCATCAGTGGAAAAGGACTTCGGTACAATGAGCAGTTCTTC
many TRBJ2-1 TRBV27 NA CASSPGGGGSSYNEQFF TGTGCCAGCAGTCCCGGGGGCGGGGGTAGCTCCTACAATGAGCAGTTCTTC
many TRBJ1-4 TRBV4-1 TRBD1 CASSQFLQGLRNGKLFF TGCGCCAGCAGCCAGTTTTTACAGGGGCTTCGGAATGGAAAACTGTTTTTT
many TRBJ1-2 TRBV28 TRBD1 CASSLDRGYGYTF TGCGCCAGCAGCTTGGACAGGGGCTATGGCTACACCTTC
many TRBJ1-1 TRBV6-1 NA CASSGTVNTEAFF TGTGCCAGCAGTGGGACGGTGAACACTGAAGCTTTCTTT
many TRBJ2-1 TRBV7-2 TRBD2 CASSSSGGNEQFF TGTGCCAGCAGCAGTAGCGGGGGGAATGAGCAGTTCTTC
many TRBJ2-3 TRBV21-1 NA CASRSTGVSTDTQYF TGTGCCAGCAGATCGACAGGGGTGAGCACAGATACGCAGTATTTT
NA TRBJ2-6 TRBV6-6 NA CASRTGANVLSF TGTGCCAGCCGGACTGGGGCCAACGTCCTGTCTTTC
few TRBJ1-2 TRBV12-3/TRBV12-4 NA CASSGRGHYGYTF TGTGCCAGCAGCGGAAGGGGCCACTATGGCTACACCTTC
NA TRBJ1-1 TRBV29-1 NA CSVLRGEVNTEAFF TGCAGCGTCCTAAGGGGGGAGGTAAACACTGAAGCTTTCTTT
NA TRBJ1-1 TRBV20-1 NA CSASPGLETFF TGCAGTGCGAGCCCGGGCCTGGAAACTTTCTTT
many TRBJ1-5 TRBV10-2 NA CASKTGGRNQPQHF TGCGCCAGCAAAACAGGCGGGCGCAATCAGCCCCAGCATTTT
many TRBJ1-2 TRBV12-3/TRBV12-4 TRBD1 CASSSRGRAYGYTF TGTGCCAGCAGTTCCAGGGGGAGGGCCTATGGCTACACCTTC
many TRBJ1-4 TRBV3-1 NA CASSQVQGLNEKLFF TGTGCCAGCAGCCAAGTTCAGGGGTTGAATGAAAAACTGTTTTTT
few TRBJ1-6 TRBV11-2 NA CASSPWTYNSPLHF TGTGCCAGCAGCCCCTGGACCTATAATTCACCCCTCCACTTT
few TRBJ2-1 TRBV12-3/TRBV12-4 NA CASSSPYDPNNEQFF TGTGCCAGCAGCTCCCCTTACGACCCCAACAATGAGCAGTTCTTC